This TCR beta chain originates from a study of Tregs in tolerant kidney transplant recipients. Study context: Mixed chimerism was transient after nonmyeloablative marrow transplants from related graft donors.

Unstimulated Tregs (CD4+CD25+CD127-) and CD4+CD25- non-Tregs were sorted from PBMCs. Clones were sequenced by immunoSEQ multiplex PCR, and TCRdb holds only the in-frame ones, with some missing. In the table there are some 71,000 clones, 85% to 90% of which are singletons. The sequence was obtained from a human donor who received a combined kidney and bone marrow transplant. Specimen: CD4+ T cells from blood, collected before the transplant.

The CDR3 region is CASSAWDSQETQYF. CDR3 nucleotide sequence: TGTGCCAGCAGCGCTTGGGACAGCCAAGAGACCCAGTACTTC. The gene calls are TRBV9 and TRBJ2-5; TRBD1 matches at 7 bases. V dropped 3 bases and J dropped 1; count of bases not matched to a gene: 3. CDR1 and CDR2 (germline): SGDLS, YYNGEE. CDR3 length: 14 amino acids.